One and the same sample provided the 30 T cell receptor beta chains below, sequenced in a study of human T cells and chemical hapten exposure. Time point here: patch test 2, 6 weeks after DPC sensitization. Treatment meaning: therapeutic diphenylcyclopropenone sensitization with weekly scalp DPC. TCRdb itself ran the RACE reads through MiXCR, one entry per CDR3 protein. This sample carries some 54,000 distinct CDR3 sequences, 7.5% to 10% of them seen once, and the ten largest clones take 1.5% to 2%. Specimen: whole blood, collected in connection with sensitization to the hapten diphenylcyclopropenone (DPC). These receptors were collected from a woman in her forties or fifties with alopecia areata. Some clones in this sample may be carry-over from other donors' samples.

The chain couples TRBV25-1 to TRBJ2-7, with TRBD2 identical over 7 bases. V lost 11 bases and J lost 2; bases outside the gene matches: 3. The germline gives CDR1 MGHDK, CDR2 SYGVNS. CDR3 length: 11 residues. The CDR3 here is CAAGDAYEQYF. DNA for the CDR3: TGTGCCGCGGGGGACGCCTACGAGCAGTACTTC.

In this sample, this clonotype turned up many times. The chain uses TRBV4-3 and TRBJ1-1; no clear D. The CDR3 extends over 14 amino acids. CDR1 and CDR2 (germline): LGHNA, YSLEER. Trimming pared 4 bases from V and 11 bases from J, leaving 20 bases between. CDR3 in amino acids: CASSPYIGPSEAFF. For the CDR3, the DNA is TGCGCCAGCAGCCCCTATATAGGACCTTCGGAGGCTTTCTTT.

V usage is TRBV7-2 and J usage is TRBJ2-1; 7 nucleotides agree with TRBD1. Trimming cost V 5 bases and J 7 bases; bases outside gene matches: 11. CDR3 length: 15 residues. Looked up from germline, CDR1 is SGHTA and CDR2 is FQGNSA. The CDR3 region is CASSGAAGGWNEQFF. The CDR3 region has the DNA TGTGCCAGCAGCGGAGCAGCAGGGGGATGGAATGAGCAGTTCTTC. Looking up the rest from reference TRBV7-2 and TRBJ2-1 gives the full variable domain: GAGVSQSPSNKVTEKGKDVELRCDPISGHTALYWYRQSLGQGLEFLIYFQGNSAPDKSGLPSDRFSAERTGGSVSTLTIQRTQQEDSAVYLCASSGAAGGWNEQFFGPGTRLTVL.

Written as DNA, the CDR3 is TGTGCCAGCAGTCCCCGGCCGGGACAGGGGGTTGGCACAGATACGCAGTATTTT. Translation: CASSPRPGQGVGTDTQYF. The chain joins TRBV28 to TRBJ2-3; 11 bases fit TRBD1. The ends lost 5 bases at V and 1 base at J; junction bases unmatched: 11. The CDR3 consists of 18 residues. Germline V gene data show CDR1 as MDHEN and CDR2 as SYDVKM.

This clonotype appeared many times. The chain uses TRBV5-4 and TRBJ1-2; a possible D gene is TRBD1 (5 bases). The CDR3 consists of 15 residues. Trimming removed 2 bases from V and 3 bases from J, with 14 bases in between. The germline CDR1 and CDR2 sequences are SGHNT and YYREEE (reference sequence). In DNA form, the CDR3 reads TGTGCCAGCAGCTTCGAGACAGCCTATTACTATGGCTACACCTTC. Protein sequence: CASSFETAYYYGYTF.

In this sample, this clonotype turned up many times. The rearrangement joins TRBV19 to TRBJ1-5; D is undetermined. Germline values: CDR1 LNHDA, CDR2 SQIVND (reference sequence). The germline V and J ends were trimmed by 2 bases and 3 bases, with 11 bases remaining between them. The CDR3 is made up of 15 amino acids. The CDR3 loop is CASSIRSGNNQPQHF. CDR3 nucleotide sequence: TGTGCCAGTAGTATACGGTCGGGGAACAATCAGCCCCAGCATTTT.

This clonotype was seen repeatedly, ten times or more. The J gene is TRBJ1-1, the V gene TRBV10-1; tentative D call: TRBD1 (6 bases). Germline loops: CDR1 WNHNN, CDR2 SYGVQD (reference sequence). The CDR3 is made up of 14 amino acids. Trimming removed 4 bases at V and 4 bases at J, with 13 bases between. The CDR3 nucleotides are TGCGCCAGCAGTGCGTCCAGAGGGGGCACTGAAGCTTTCTTT. Protein: CASSASRGGTEAFF.

The chain is built from TRBV24-1 and TRBJ2-2; D may be TRBD2 (6 bases). The germline V gene encodes CDR1 KGHDR and CDR2 SFDVKD. The CDR3 length is 17 residues. Between the trimmed V and J ends, which lost 2 bases and 5 bases, there was a span of 17 bases. The CDR3 sequence: CATSDSSAREDTGELFF. The DNA for the CDR3 is TGTGCCACCAGTGATTCGTCGGCAAGGGAGGATACCGGGGAGCTGTTTTTT.

V is TRBV7-2 and J is TRBJ2-3, with D perhaps TRBD2 (6 bases). The CDR3 totals 18 residues. The ends were cut back, 1 base at V and 2 bases at J, with 19 bases in the middle. Germline V gene lookup returns CDR1 SGHTA and CDR2 FQGNSA. CDR3 DNA: TGTGCCAGCAGCTTAGTTTACCCGAGGCGGACTAACACAGATACGCAGTATTTT. As protein: CASSLVYPRRTNTDTQYF.

Comments on this clonotype: This could be a read error, since a much larger clone is one nucleotide away. V and J are TRBV18 and TRBJ2-4, with D unclear. There are 12 residues in the CDR3. The V and J ends lost 4 bases and 8 bases respectively, with 9 bases between them. CDR1 and CDR2 (germline): KGHSH, LQKENI. The CDR3 DNA is TGTGCCAGCTCACGTGAAAGGGACATTCAGTACTTC. Translated: CASSRERDIQYF. Full variable domain (missing parts from reference TRBV18 and TRBJ2-4): NAGVMQNPRHLVRRRGQEARLRCSPMKGHSHVYWYRQLPEEGLKFMVYLQKENIIDESGMPKERFSAEFPKEGPSILRIQQVVRGDSAAYFCASSRERDIQYFGAGTRLSVL.

This clonotype showed up just a few times. CDR3 protein: CASSRRTGASTDTQYF. The CDR3 DNA follows: TGCGCCAGCAGCCGACGCACAGGGGCGAGCACAGATACGCAGTATTTT. The rearrangement links TRBV4-1 to TRBJ2-3; 7 nucleotides line up with TRBD1. Germline V CDR1 and CDR2: MGHRA, YSYEKL. The CDR3 is made up of 16 amino acids. V shed 4 bases and J 0 bases; nucleotides not matched to a gene: 7.

The chain is built from TRBV3-1 and TRBJ2-3; 8 nucleotides agree with TRBD2. The germline V gene has CDR1 LGHDT and CDR2 YNNKEL (reference sequence). Trimming cost V 0 bases and J 0 bases; bases outside gene matches: 5. There are 17 residues in the CDR3. CDR3 sequence reads: CASSQEPAGESTDTQYF. CDR3 nucleotides: TGTGCCAGCAGCCAAGAGCCAGCGGGAGAGAGCACAGATACGCAGTATTTT.

This clonotype has more than one count but fewer than ten. J is TRBJ1-6 and V is TRBV10-2, with TRBD1 identical over 8 bases. The germline V gene encodes CDR1 WSHSY and CDR2 SAAADI. The CDR3 runs to 13 residues. Trimming removed 8 bases from V and 7 bases from J; junction bases left unmatched: 4. In nucleotides, the CDR3 is TGCGCCAGCTCCAGGGGGCAAAATTCACCCCTCCACTTT. This encodes CASSRGQNSPLHF.

The chain employs TRBV7-2 and TRBJ2-7, with a tentative D call TRBD2 (6 bases). Trimming took off 4 bases at V and 5 bases at J, with 15 bases between the two ends. The CDR3 covers 14 residues. Germline V gives CDR1 SGHTA, CDR2 FQGNSA. The CDR3 region has the DNA TGTGCCAGCAGCTCACGGGACTTCAGCAACGAGCAGTACTTC. It codes for CASSSRDFSNEQYF.

There are many counts of this clonotype. The chain recombines TRBV2 with TRBJ1-2; D unclear. Germline values: CDR1 SNHLY, CDR2 FYNNEI. V dropped 5 bases and J dropped 5 bases, with 9 bases sitting between them. This CDR3 spans 12 amino acids. This CDR3 reads CASSQNSYGYTF. For the CDR3, the DNA is TGTGCCAGCAGTCAGAACAGTTATGGCTACACCTTC.

The CDR3 loop reads CASSDGQERQPQHF. The CDR3 DNA sequence: TGTGCCAGCAGTGACGGACAGGAAAGACAGCCCCAGCATTTT. The chain has TRBV2 and TRBJ1-5; 7 bases match TRBD1. The CDR3 has 14 residues. The V segment lost 3 bases and the J segment 7 bases; nucleotides outside the gene matches: 6. Per germline, CDR1 SNHLY and CDR2 FYNNEI.

This clonotype was seen only a few times. The CDR3 here is CASSGGDREQETQYF. In DNA, the CDR3 is TGTGCCAGCAGCGGAGGAGACAGAGAGCAAGAGACCCAGTACTTC. The chain recombines TRBV28 with TRBJ2-5; D is perhaps TRBD1 or TRBD2 (5 bases each). Trimming cost V 6 bases and J 2 bases, with 16 bases left between them. The germline gives CDR1 MDHEN, CDR2 SYDVKM. The CDR3 spans 15 residues. Full variable domain (missing parts from reference TRBV28 and TRBJ2-5): DVKVTQSSRYLVKRTGEKVFLECVQDMDHENMFWYRQDPGLGLRLIYFSYDVKMKEKGDIPEGYSVSREKKERFSLILESASTNQTSMYLCASSGGDREQETQYFGPGTRLLVL.

This clonotype was seen a few times. This chain joins TRBV5-1 and TRBJ1-1, with D perhaps matching TRBD1 (5 bases). This CDR3 has 13 residues. The germline V and J ends were trimmed by 1 base and 6 bases, with 10 bases remaining between them. Germline V gene sequence: CDR1 SGHRS, CDR2 YFSETQ. The CDR3 nucleotides read TGCGCCAGCAGCTTGCTGGAGGGGCCTGAAGCTTTCTTT. Translating gives CASSLLEGPEAFF.

This clonotype was detected many times. The chain couples TRBV28 to TRBJ1-1; D is unclear. CDR3 length: 13 amino acids. The germline V and J ends were trimmed by 2 bases and 4 bases, with 8 bases remaining between them. Germline V gene lookup returns CDR1 MDHEN and CDR2 SYDVKM. CDR3 nucleotide sequence: TGTGCCAGCAGTTTAGACTCGCTCACTGAAGCTTTCTTT. Encoded protein: CASSLDSLTEAFF. The whole variable domain, filled in from reference TRBV28 and TRBJ1-1, reads DVKVTQSSRYLVKRTGEKVFLECVQDMDHENMFWYRQDPGLGLRLIYFSYDVKMKEKGDIPEGYSVSREKKERFSLILESASTNQTSMYLCASSLDSLTEAFFGQGTRLTVV.

In this sample, this clonotype turned up many times. V is TRBV27 and J is TRBJ1-1, with D possibly matching TRBD1 (5 bases). The CDR3 runs 12 residues. V was cut by 6 bases and J by 1 base, with 6 bases left in between. In germline, CDR1 is MNHEY, CDR2 SMNVEV (reference sequence). In DNA form, the CDR3 reads TGTGCCAGCAGAGGACAGAACACTGAAGCTTTCTTT. This gives the protein CASRGQNTEAFF.

Only a few counts were recorded for this clonotype. The DNA for the CDR3 is TGTGCCAGCAGTTCGGGCAGGGGGCGGCAGTACTTC. Amino acid sequence: CASSSGRGRQYF. The gene calls are TRBV6-5 and TRBJ2-7, with TRBD1 matching 8 bases. This CDR3 has 12 amino acids. The V and J ends lost 4 bases and 9 bases, in that order; junction bases with no gene match: 5. Germline lookup yields CDR1 MNHEY and CDR2 SVGAGI.

The chain couples TRBV6-2 or TRBV6-3 to TRBJ2-2, with D hard to call. The germline CDR1 and CDR2 sequences are MNHEY and SVGEGT. Trimming stripped 8 bases from V and 0 bases from J, with 7 bases between. The CDR3 spans 13 residues. The CDR3 sequence is CASESTNTGELFF. The CDR3 coding sequence is TGTGCCAGCGAATCGACGAACACCGGGGAGCTGTTTTTT.

This clonotype was recorded only once. This likely comes from a read error, as the CDR3 has no conserved phenylalanine or tryptophan at its end. The J gene is TRBJ2-7, the V gene TRBV12-3 or TRBV12-4, with D perhaps given as TRBD1 or TRBD2 (5 bases each). V shed 7 bases and J shed 2 bases, with 21 bases lying between them. This CDR3 spans 16 amino acids. CDR3 in DNA: TGTGCCAGCATGAAGAGGGACCTCGCAGTAACCTACGAGCAGTACATC. This codes for CASMKRDLAVTYEQYI.

The gene calls are TRBV20-1 and TRBJ2-4; D remains ambiguous. The CDR3 loop spans 14 amino acids. The germline V gene has CDR1 DFQATT and CDR2 SNEGSKA (reference sequence). Trimming shortened V by 2 bases and J by 0 bases, and 8 bases separated the two germline ends. The CDR3 DNA reads as TGCAGTGCTAGACCCCCACTAGCCAAAAACATTCAGTACTTC. It codes for CSARPPLAKNIQYF.

This clonotype was seen just once. The CDR3 loop is CASSPGQVLYEQYF. The CDR3 coding sequence is TGTGCCAGCAGTCCGGGACAGGTCCTCTACGAGCAGTACTTC. V is TRBV28 and J is TRBJ2-7, with TRBD1 matching over 8 bases. The CDR3 spans 14 residues. Germline CDR1 is MDHEN and CDR2 is SYDVKM. The V segment lost 5 bases and the J segment 3 bases; nucleotides outside the gene matches: 6.

This clonotype has more than one count but fewer than ten. The chain couples TRBV28 to TRBJ1-3; possibly TRBD1 for D (5 bases). The CDR3 is 14 residues long. V shed 7 bases and J shed 2 bases, with 12 bases lying between them. In germline, CDR1 is MDHEN, CDR2 SYDVKM. The DNA of the CDR3 is TGTGCCAGCACCCTGGGGGGACCTGGAAACACCATATATTTT. Protein sequence: CASTLGGPGNTIYF. Variable domain in full (rest from reference TRBV28 and TRBJ1-3): DVKVTQSSRYLVKRTGEKVFLECVQDMDHENMFWYRQDPGLGLRLIYFSYDVKMKEKGDIPEGYSVSREKKERFSLILESASTNQTSMYLCASTLGGPGNTIYFGEGSWLTVV.

The chain couples TRBV6-5 to TRBJ2-4; the D gene is possibly TRBD1 (8 bases). V lost 4 bases and J lost 9, with 22 bases in between. The CDR3 totals 16 residues. Germline CDR1 and CDR2: MNHEY and SVGAGI. CDR3 nucleotides: TGTGCCAGCAGTTCCCTCGGACAGGGAGGGTCGGTCATTCAGTACTTC. Translated: CASSSLGQGGSVIQYF.

The chain employs TRBV14 and TRBJ2-3, with D possibly being TRBD1 (5 bases). Between the trimmed V and J ends, which lost 3 bases and 6 bases, there was a span of 22 bases. The length of the CDR3 is 17 residues. Germline V gene sequence: CDR1 SGHDN, CDR2 FVKESK. CDR3 sequence reads: CASSQDMTRSIVDTQYF. In nucleotides, the CDR3 is TGTGCCAGCAGCCAGGACATGACACGGAGTATCGTCGATACGCAGTATTTT.

This clonotype was detected a few times. The chain is built from TRBV9 and TRBJ1-3; D uncertain. V was pared by 3 bases and J by 0 bases, with 16 bases between. Germline CDR1 and CDR2: SGDLS and YYNGEE. The CDR3 consists of 17 residues. The CDR3 coding sequence is TGTGCCAGCAGCGCAACGTTGGCAGGCCGCTCTGGAAACACCATATATTTT. Residues: CASSATLAGRSGNTIYF.

This clonotype was recorded at least ten times. This chain uses TRBV11-2 with TRBJ2-1, with 8 nucleotides matching TRBD2. The germline V gene encodes CDR1 SGHAT and CDR2 FQNNGV. The CDR3 sequence is 16 residues long. V trimming: 2 bases; J trimming: 9 bases; junction bases outside the gene matches: 12. The CDR3 sequence is CASSLRPGLEIVEQFF. CDR3 DNA sequence: TGTGCCAGCAGCTTACGACCGGGACTAGAAATCGTTGAGCAGTTCTTC.